This T cell receptor (beta chain) came from a study of blood T cells in healthy people across ages (dated by TCRdb to between 2014 and 2017). Turning to the overall study: In model experiments, roughly one uniquely barcoded TCR beta cDNA molecule per two T cells was captured by template switching. To track age-related changes in TCR beta repertoire diversity, the study relied on deep sequencing normalized with unique cDNA molecular identifiers. The donors were split into four age groups: young (average about 16 years), middle-aged (nearly 40), aged (roughly 68) and long-lived (82). The study analyzed two additional independent replicas of 1 million unique cDNA reads from the same blood draw for two donors, one aged 18 to 29 and one aged 80 or older.

Systemically healthy Caucasian individuals from Russia, roughly 40 in total and aged about 6 to 100 years, were included as donors. Around 9.9 milliliters of peripheral blood were collected from each donor into EDTA-treated Vacutainer tubes. Ficoll-Paque density-gradient centrifugation was used to isolate PBMCs, with at least 7 million per sample. Trizol reagent was used to extract total RNA from PBMCs, with at least 6 micrograms per sample. Naive CD45RAhigh/CD27high T cell percentages were measured by flow cytometry on a PBMC aliquot from every donor. For this clonotype: Its antigen is not yet known. No base qualities exist here, and no much larger clone lies one base off it.

General study outcomes and caveats: Compared with the aged group, more naive CD4+ T cells, fewer expanded clones and increased TCR diversity were shown by the long-lived group, suggesting age selection. Donor CMV infection status was unknown, potentially confounding age-related changes in expanded clonotypes. The percentage of naive T cells measured by flow cytometry correlated strongly with observed TCR beta diversity. Bulk unsorted PBMC profiling prevented conclusive comparison of naive and antigen-experienced compartments. Estimates of total diversity based on one million sequenced T cells were considered lower bounds and underestimates. Observed TCR beta diversity per million T cells fell roughly linearly with age, and a significant reduction was already apparent by age around 40.

Library construction relied on 5' RACE. The instrument given in TCRdb is Illumina HiSeq 2500. A second roughly 7 to 12 cycle PCR used a sample-barcoded 5' primer and a J-beta primer mix. A template-switch 5' adaptor carrying 12 random nucleotides introduced a unique molecular identifier onto each TCR beta cDNA molecule. Each sample yielded at least 2.5 million CDR3-containing paired-end reads. First-strand cDNA synthesis was performed from all RNA using the Mint cDNA synthesis kit, with priming by a TRBC-specific oligonucleotide. Following uracil-DNA glycosylase treatment, a first 18-cycle PCR with universal primers M1SS and BC2_uni_R was performed on all cDNA. The authors' pipeline ran thus. For normalization, 1 million high-quality reads were randomly selected from each sample, with every read carrying a distinct molecular identifier. Reads sharing molecular identifiers were discarded rather than binned into consensus sequences. CDR3 identification, clonotype clustering and error correction used MiTCR with a Q25 quality threshold and the strictest error-elimination algorithm. A nonparametric unseen species model with Euler transformation was used to estimate lower-bound total TCR beta diversity. TCRdb reprocessing: public reads trimmed at Q25 with fastp, clones called with MiXCR, in-frame beta chains kept. Each record represents a unique CDR3 protein, reported with the most common genes and DNA among its rows. TCRdb, not the authors, supplied the V and J calls. The sample table records some 940,000 distinct CDR3 sequences; 25% to 35% of these occur just once. The top ten clonotypes cover about 9.4% of the sample.

These same data were also listed under a study on T cells of mothers and their children. The second publication reports: The donors were nine systemically healthy Caucasian individuals, made up of three mothers and their six children. cDNA synthesis consumed the entire amount of extracted RNA, loaded at roughly 1.5 ug RNA in each 15 ul reaction. In the second PCR, the M1S primer added sample barcodes and 2-4 random nucleotides. Over 8.5 million TCR beta CDR3 reads came from each mother, compared with some 3 million reads from each child. Thymic selection shapes the output of TCR recombination in a similar way in related and unrelated pairs, and inherited differences have a minor effect. Normalized repertoire overlap was always slightly but never significantly higher in related than unrelated mother-child pairs. No persistent microchimeric T cell clones were found, with a detection sensitivity of 85 to 100 clones per million clonotypes. Deep NGS was used in the study to compare the TCR beta repertoires of mothers and children and to look for features that separate related mother-child pairs from unrelated individuals. The mean age was roughly 44 +/- 4 years for the mothers and roughly 10 +/- 4 years for the children. After adapters were ligated using NEBNext reagents, the libraries underwent 100+100 nt paired-end sequencing on an Illumina HiSeq 2000. To prevent cross-contamination, the mother and child libraries were prepared one month apart and sequenced in separate runs. For each donor, between roughly 450,000 and 2,200,000 distinct TCR beta clonotypes were identified. Naive TCR beta clonotypes were estimated from low-frequency clonotypes matched to each donor's FACS-determined naive share, without sorting.

The receptor was isolated from a woman between 40 and 50 years old in good health. The sample comprised blood.

The DNA sequence is as follows: TGTGCCAGCAGGACAGGGTACACAGATACGCAGTATTTT. This is translated as CASRTGYTDTQYF. This chain is built from TRBV2 and TRBJ2-3, and 7 junctional nucleotides match TRBD1. V loses 6 bases at its end and J loses 2 bases; junction bases beyond the gene matches: 2. The germline V gene encodes CDR1 SNHLY and CDR2 FYNNEI. The CDR3 starts with the cysteine, ends with the phenylalanine, and has 13 residues. Only the CDR3 portion is preserved as DNA: 39 bases, with reading frame beginning at the first base.